These 9 T cell receptor beta chains originate from one sample sequenced in a study of blood T cell repertoires in COVID-19. Measured with immunoSEQ multiplex PCR; TCRdb has only the in-frame clones, and not every one. This table holds about 120,000 clones, 70% to 80% found once. Sequenced material: peripheral blood. These receptors were collected from a woman at least 80 years old with acute or convalescent COVID-19.

V usage is TRBV25-1 and J usage is TRBJ2-1, with D possibly matching TRBD2 (6 bases). This CDR3 is built from 16 residues. Trimming shortened V by 4 bases and J by 3 bases, and 16 bases separated the two germline ends. From germline, CDR1 is MGHDK and CDR2 SYGVNS. The CDR3 region is CASSGSVAENYNEQFF. In nucleotides, the CDR3 is TGTGCCAGCAGTGGTTCAGTAGCGGAAAACTACAATGAGCAGTTCTTC. Looking up the rest from reference TRBV25-1 and TRBJ2-1 gives the full variable domain: EADIYQTPRYLVIGTGKKITLECSQTMGHDKMYWYQQDPGMELHLIHYSYGVNSTEKGDLSSESTVSRIRTEHFPLTLESARPSHTSQYLCASSGSVAENYNEQFFGPGTRLTVL.

The rearrangement joins TRBV7-3 to TRBJ1-2; D gene ambiguous. This CDR3 has 12 amino acids. Germline assignment: CDR1 SGHTA and CDR2 FQGTGA. V was shortened by 5 bases and J by 6 bases, with 10 bases between the two germline ends. The CDR3 region is CASSRDGDGYTF. As DNA, the CDR3 is TGTGCCAGCAGCCGCGACGGGGATGGCTACACCTTC.

The chain employs TRBV5-6 and TRBJ1-2; D perhaps matches TRBD1 (6 bases). V lost 0 bases and J 5 bases, leaving 14 bases between the germline ends. CDR1 is SGHDT and CDR2 is YYEEEE in the germline V gene. This CDR3 contains 15 residues. CDR3 loop: CASSLGGRGVYGYTF. The CDR3 DNA is TGTGCCAGCAGCTTGGGCGGCAGGGGTGTGTATGGCTACACCTTC.

The CDR3 DNA is TGTGCCAGCAGCTTTAGGTCAGGCGGGGTAACCACTGAAGCTTTCTTT. Translated, it gives CASSFRSGGVTTEAFF. The chain is built from TRBV5-5 and TRBJ1-1; D not resolved. The germline V gene has CDR1 SGHKS and CDR2 YYEKEE (reference sequence). Trimming stripped 2 bases from V and 4 bases from J, with 18 bases between. CDR3 size: 16 residues.

This chain links TRBV30 with TRBJ2-3; 9 positions agree with TRBD2. V gave up 1 base and J gave up 6 bases; unmatched junction bases: 8. Per germline, CDR1 GTSNPN and CDR2 SVGIG (reference sequence). The CDR3 is made up of 15 amino acids. Written as DNA, the CDR3 is TGTGCCTGGAGTGCGAGCGGGAGGTGGGGGGATACGCAGTATTTT. It encodes CAWSASGRWGDTQYF.

The CDR3 spells CASSLGQGGGWFEKLFF. Here the CDR3 DNA reads TGTGCCAGCAGCTTAGGACAGGGGGGAGGATGGTTTGAAAAACTGTTTTTT. The chain employs TRBV11-2 and TRBJ1-4; 9 bases fit TRBD1. Germline CDR1 SGHAT, CDR2 FQNNGV. This CDR3 spans 17 amino acids. Unmatched junction bases numbered 10, after V lost 1 base and J lost 7 bases.

This chain links TRBV7-8 with TRBJ2-3; maybe TRBD2 (6 bases). Trimming pared 1 base from V and 2 bases from J, leaving 16 bases between. This CDR3 has 17 residues. Germline V gene sequence: CDR1 SGHVS, CDR2 FQNEAQ. The CDR3 DNA sequence: TGTGCCAGCAGCTTAGTCGGCGCTAGCGAAGTCACAGATACGCAGTATTTT. This sequence encodes CASSLVGASEVTDTQYF.

The gene calls are TRBV19 and TRBJ2-5; 10 positions match TRBD2. V dropped 3 bases and J dropped 5; count of bases not matched to a gene: 3. The germline CDR1 and CDR2 sequences are LNHDA and SQIVND (reference sequence). The CDR3 has 14 residues. The CDR3 DNA is TGTGCCAGTAGTATTAGCGGGAGGCACGAGACCCAGTACTTC. Translated, it gives CASSISGRHETQYF.

The chain recombines TRBV27 with TRBJ2-1; possibly TRBD1 for D (5 bases). The V end lost 5 bases, the J end lost 7 bases, and 9 bases lay between the germline ends. CDR1 and CDR2 from the germline V gene are MNHEY and SMNVEV (reference sequence). The CDR3 consists of 12 residues. CDR3: CASSLPGNEQFF. The CDR3 DNA reads as TGTGCCAGCAGTCTCCCAGGGAATGAGCAGTTCTTC.